Sequencing of this TCR beta chain was carried out in a study of blood T cells in healthy people across ages. Study information: The template switching approach captured approximately one barcoded beta molecule for every two T cells.

V shed 0 bases, J shed 1 base, and the junction held 7 bases outside the gene matches. Germline lookup yields CDR1 SGHRS and CDR2 YFSETQ. This CDR3 is built from 18 residues. This clonotype was counted between two and nine times. Together with a sample-barcoded 5' primer, a J-beta primer mix was included in a second PCR lasting about 6 to 12 cycles. TCRdb itself ran the 5' RACE reads through MiXCR, one entry per CDR3 protein. The sample includes 760,000 or so distinct CDR3 sequences, 20% to 30% of them seen just once. The same data also went into a second study, on T cells of mothers and their children. That work contributes: Donors comprised three healthy Caucasian mothers plus their six children.

This sequence joins TRBV5-1 and TRBJ2-6; TRBD1 aligns across 7 bases. Sequenced input: blood. This TCR derives from a boy aged 5-17 years in good health. The CDR3 loop is CASSLAWDSTSGANVLTF. In nucleotides, the CDR3 is TGCGCCAGCAGCTTGGCCTGGGACAGCACATCTGGGGCCAACGTCCTGACTTTC. Drawing the rest from reference TRBV5-1 and TRBJ2-6, the complete variable domain is KAGVTQTPRYLIKTRGQQVTLSCSPISGHRSVSWYQQTPGQGLQFLFEYFSETQRNKGNFPGRFSGRQFSNSRSEMNVSTLELGDSALYLCASSLAWDSTSGANVLTFGAGSRLTVL.